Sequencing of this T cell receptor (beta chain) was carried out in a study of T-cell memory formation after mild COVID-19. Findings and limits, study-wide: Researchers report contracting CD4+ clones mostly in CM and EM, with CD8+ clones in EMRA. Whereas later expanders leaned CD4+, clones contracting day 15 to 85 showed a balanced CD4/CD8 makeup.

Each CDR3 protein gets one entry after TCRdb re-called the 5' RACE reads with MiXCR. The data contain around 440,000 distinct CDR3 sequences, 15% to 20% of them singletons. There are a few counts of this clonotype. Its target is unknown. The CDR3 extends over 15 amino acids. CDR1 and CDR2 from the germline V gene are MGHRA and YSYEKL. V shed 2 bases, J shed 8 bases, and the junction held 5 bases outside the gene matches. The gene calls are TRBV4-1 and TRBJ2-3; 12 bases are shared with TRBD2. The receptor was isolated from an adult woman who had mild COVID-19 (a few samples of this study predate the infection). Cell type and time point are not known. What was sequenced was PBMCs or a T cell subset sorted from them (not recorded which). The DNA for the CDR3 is TGCGCCAGCAGCCAAAGACTAGCGGGGGAGGGTACGCAGTATTTT. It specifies CASSQRLAGEGTQYF.